The next 21 T cell receptor beta chains were all read from a single sample in a study of identical twins (dated by TCRdb to about 2016). The library was produced with 5' RACE. Sequenced on an Illumina HiSeq 2000. TCRdb handled the public reads itself, with Q25 trimming in fastp and clone calling in MiXCR, and kept productive beta chains. Each record represents a unique CDR3 protein, reported with the most common genes and DNA among its rows. Within this sample are some 500,000 distinct CDR3 sequences, with nearly 10% of them counted one time only. The ten largest clones take up 2.5% to 3.5% of the sample. These sequences were also reported in another study, on yellow fever vaccine responses in identical twins.

The specimen was PBMCs. Every receptor here comes from a woman between 18 and 29 years old in good health.

The V call is TRBV6-1, the J call TRBJ1-6, with 7 bases that match TRBD1. This CDR3 contains 15 residues. The junction had 12 bases not matched to a gene; V was cut back by 9 bases and J by 7 bases. Germline CDR1 and CDR2: MNHNS and SASEGT. The CDR3 protein is CASIPPGRGNSPLHF. The CDR3 DNA reads TGTGCCAGTATCCCACCGGGCAGGGGGAATTCACCCCTCCACTTT.

There are many counts of this clonotype. V usage is TRBV20-1 and J usage is TRBJ2-3, with D unresolved. The CDR3 is 14 amino acids. Germline lookup yields CDR1 DFQATT and CDR2 SNEGSKA (reference sequence). Trimming removed 3 bases at V and 0 bases at J, with 10 bases between. CDR3: CSASGLASTDTQYF. The DNA for the CDR3 is TGCAGTGCTAGCGGGCTGGCCAGCACAGATACGCAGTATTTT.

This clonotype was detected a few times. V and J are TRBV2 and TRBJ1-2; TRBD1 agrees at 11 bases. This CDR3 spans 16 amino acids. Looked up from germline, CDR1 is SNHLY and CDR2 is FYNNEI. Trimming at V came to 6 bases and at J to 4 bases, leaving 10 bases not matched to a gene. The CDR3 reads CASRIGQGAVGYGYTF. The CDR3 DNA follows: TGTGCCAGCAGGATTGGACAGGGGGCGGTTGGCTATGGCTACACCTTC.

This clonotype was counted many times. The chain links TRBV9 to TRBJ1-1; 7 nucleotides align to TRBD1. This CDR3 has 14 amino acids. Germline lookup yields CDR1 SGDLS and CDR2 YYNGEE. Trimming at V came to 2 bases and at J to 5 bases, leaving 6 bases not matched to a gene. This CDR3 is CASSVKQGTTEAFF. The CDR3 DNA reads as TGTGCCAGCAGCGTTAAACAGGGGACGACTGAAGCTTTCTTT.

In its sample, this clonotype was seen many times. The rearrangement uses TRBV20-1 and TRBJ2-1; D is ambiguous. Germline lookup yields CDR1 DFQATT and CDR2 SNEGSKA (reference sequence). V was shortened by 2 bases and J by 0 bases, with 8 bases between the two germline ends. CDR3 length: 14 residues. The CDR3 region is CSARLASSYNEQFF. CDR3 bases: TGCAGTGCTAGATTAGCTAGCTCCTACAATGAGCAGTTCTTC.

There are a few counts of this clonotype. CDR3 in amino acids: CASSERYNSPLHF. The DNA of the CDR3 is TGTGCCAGCAGTGAACGGTATAATTCACCCCTCCACTTT. V is TRBV2 and J is TRBJ1-6; D unresolved. Trimming removed 2 bases at V and 4 bases at J, with 3 bases between. The CDR3 is 13 residues long. Germline V gives CDR1 SNHLY, CDR2 FYNNEI.

This clonotype was recorded a few times. The chain uses TRBV6-5 and TRBJ1-6; 7 positions agree with TRBD1. Looked up from germline, CDR1 is MNHEY and CDR2 is SVGAGI. V lost 4 bases and J lost 0; bases outside the gene matches: 3. The CDR3 sequence is 16 residues long. This CDR3 reads CASSSRTGSYNSPLHF. CDR3 in DNA: TGTGCCAGCAGTTCCCGGACAGGCTCCTATAATTCACCCCTCCACTTT.

The CDR3 coding sequence is TGTGCCAGCAGCTTAGGGTCGACTAGTTTGTACGAGCAGTACTTC. It yields the protein CASSLGSTSLYEQYF. V usage is TRBV7-2 and J usage is TRBJ2-7, with D maybe TRBD2 (6 bases). The V end lost 1 base, the J end lost 4 bases, and 14 bases lay between the germline ends. Germline-derived CDR1 and CDR2 are SGHTA and FQGNSA. The CDR3 has 15 residues.

This clonotype was recorded at least ten times. The rearrangement uses TRBV15 and TRBJ2-2; 7 bases line up with TRBD1. V lost 4 bases to trimming and J lost 5 bases; unmatched junction nucleotides: 10. This CDR3 comprises 16 residues. The germline gives CDR1 LNHNV, CDR2 YYDKDF (reference sequence). DNA of the CDR3: TGTGCCACCAGCACAAGAAACCTACAGGGGACCGGGGAGCTGTTTTTT. As protein: CATSTRNLQGTGELFF.

A few counts support this clonotype. Mismatch with germline at one junction end may stem from a read error. V and J are TRBV7-7 and TRBJ2-1; 7 bases map to TRBD2. The CDR3 loop spans 16 amino acids. CDR1 and CDR2 (germline): SSHAT, FNYEAQ (reference sequence). The CDR3 sequence is CASSRDVGGDQNEQFF. In DNA, the CDR3 is TGTGCTAGCAGCCGCGATGTGGGAGGGGACCAGAATGAGCAGTTCTTC.

This clonotype has more than one count but fewer than ten. The rearrangement uses TRBV20-1 and TRBJ1-6; maybe TRBD1 (6 bases). V was pared by 3 bases and J by 8 bases, with 17 bases between. Germline CDR1 DFQATT, CDR2 SNEGSKA (reference sequence). CDR3 length: 15 amino acids. This chain's CDR3 is CSARIKGGFDSPLHF. CDR3 in DNA: TGCAGTGCTAGGATAAAGGGGGGTTTTGATTCACCCCTCCACTTT.

This chain connects TRBV7-2 to TRBJ2-5; TRBD2 aligns across 12 bases. The CDR3 has 15 amino acids. The germline gives CDR1 SGHTA, CDR2 FQGNSA. The V gene end was trimmed by 5 bases and the J gene end by 5 bases; junction bases not matched to a gene: 6. The CDR3 loop reads CASSRTSGNSETQYF. The CDR3 DNA sequence: TGTGCCAGCAGCCGGACTAGCGGGAATTCCGAGACCCAGTACTTC. Based on the CDR3 plus reference TRBV7-2 and TRBJ2-5, the full variable domain is GAGVSQSPSNKVTEKGKDVELRCDPISGHTALYWYRQSLGQGLEFLIYFQGNSAPDKSGLPSDRFSAERTGGSVSTLTIQRTQQEDSAVYLCASSRTSGNSETQYFGPGTRLLVL.

The table lists this clonotype with many counts. This chain connects TRBV5-1 to TRBJ2-1, with D perhaps given as TRBD1 or TRBD2 (5 bases each). V was clipped by 3 bases and J by 4 bases, with 20 bases between them. Germline CDR1 reads SGHRS; CDR2 reads YFSETQ. The CDR3 runs 17 residues. The CDR3 loop is CASSWDPTRKSYNEQFF. As DNA, the CDR3 is TGCGCCAGCAGCTGGGACCCAACACGGAAAAGTTACAATGAGCAGTTCTTC.

This clonotype was seen ten or more times. The V and J genes are TRBV10-3 and TRBJ2-7; D is perhaps TRBD1 or TRBD2 (5 bases each). Trimming cost V 6 bases and J 0 bases, with 12 bases left between them. The CDR3 contains 14 residues. CDR1 ENHRY and CDR2 SYGVKD come from the germline V gene. The CDR3 protein is CAIRGTESSYEQYF. The CDR3 coding sequence is TGTGCCATCAGGGGGACCGAGAGCTCCTACGAGCAGTACTTC.

This clonotype was detected a few times. A junction end diverges from the germline sequence, so it may reflect a read error. This rearrangement joins TRBV7-7 to TRBJ2-3, with a weak D call TRBD2 (5 bases). The CDR3 runs to 15 residues. Per germline, CDR1 SSHAT and CDR2 FNYEAQ (reference sequence). The CDR3: CASSHPSASRHTQYF. In nucleotides, the CDR3 is TGTGCTAGCAGCCACCCCTCAGCTAGCCGGCATACGCAGTATTTT.

This clonotype was seen only a few times. The chain uses TRBV29-1 and TRBJ2-7; tentatively, D is TRBD1 or TRBD2 (5 bases each). CDR3 length: 15 residues. Trimming shortened V by 4 bases and J by 5 bases, and 21 bases separated the two germline ends. Per the germline V gene, CDR1 is SQVTM and CDR2 is ANQGSEA. The CDR3 here is CSVGRPRGVGHEQYF. The CDR3 nucleotides are TGCAGCGTTGGCAGGCCTAGGGGCGTGGGACACGAGCAGTACTTC.

This clonotype has at least ten counts. The V gene is TRBV28, the J gene TRBJ1-5, with D hard to call. CDR1 MDHEN and CDR2 SYDVKM come from the germline V gene. V shed 0 bases and J shed 5 bases, with 5 bases lying between them. CDR3 length equals 13 residues. The CDR3 coding sequence is TGTGCCAGCAGTTTATGGGGAGATCAGCCCCAGCATTTT. Translation gives CASSLWGDQPQHF.

This clonotype was recorded many times. V gene TRBV29-1 combines with J gene TRBJ2-5, with 7 bases that match TRBD1. This CDR3 spans 13 amino acids. J lost 5 bases, V lost 7 bases, and 10 bases had no gene match. Germline CDR1 and CDR2: SQVTM and ANQGSEA. For the CDR3, the DNA is TGCAGCGGGATGACAGGGAGTTCCGAGACCCAGTACTTC. This codes for CSGMTGSSETQYF.

The chain is built from TRBV5-6 and TRBJ1-1, with TRBD1 matching 7 bases. Trimming at V came to 1 base and at J to 6 bases, leaving 6 bases not matched to a gene. The CDR3 is 14 residues long. CDR1 and CDR2 (germline): SGHDT, YYEEEE. The CDR3 region has the DNA TGTGCCAGCAGCTTGTGGGGACAGAGGGCTGAAGCTTTCTTT. Translated, it gives CASSLWGQRAEAFF. The full variable domain, its missing parts supplied by reference TRBV5-6 and TRBJ1-1, is DAGVTQSPTHLIKTRGQQVTLRCSPKSGHDTVSWYQQALGQGPQFIFQYYEEEERQRGNFPDRFSGHQFPNYSSELNVNALLLGDSALYLCASSLWGQRAEAFFGQGTRLTVV.

This clonotype was seen a handful of times. The V gene is TRBV4-2, the J gene TRBJ2-7; 7 nucleotides line up with TRBD2. Germline CDR1 and CDR2: LGHNA and YNFKEQ. Trimming at V came to 0 bases and at J to 0 bases, leaving 8 bases not matched to a gene. This CDR3 comprises 17 residues. The CDR3 is CASSQDWGAGTSYEQYF. The CDR3, as DNA: TGTGCCAGCAGCCAAGATTGGGGAGCGGGGACCTCCTACGAGCAGTACTTC.

This clonotype has ten or more counts. CDR3 sequence reads: CASSLVVTGGPDTQYF. The CDR3 bases are TGCGCCAGCAGCTTGGTTGTCACAGGGGGCCCAGATACGCAGTATTTT. The chain uses TRBV5-1 and TRBJ2-3; 9 bases fit TRBD1. Per the germline V gene, CDR1 is SGHRS and CDR2 is YFSETQ. The length of the CDR3 is 16 residues. The trim removed 0 bases at V and 4 bases at J, leaving 6 bases unmatched.